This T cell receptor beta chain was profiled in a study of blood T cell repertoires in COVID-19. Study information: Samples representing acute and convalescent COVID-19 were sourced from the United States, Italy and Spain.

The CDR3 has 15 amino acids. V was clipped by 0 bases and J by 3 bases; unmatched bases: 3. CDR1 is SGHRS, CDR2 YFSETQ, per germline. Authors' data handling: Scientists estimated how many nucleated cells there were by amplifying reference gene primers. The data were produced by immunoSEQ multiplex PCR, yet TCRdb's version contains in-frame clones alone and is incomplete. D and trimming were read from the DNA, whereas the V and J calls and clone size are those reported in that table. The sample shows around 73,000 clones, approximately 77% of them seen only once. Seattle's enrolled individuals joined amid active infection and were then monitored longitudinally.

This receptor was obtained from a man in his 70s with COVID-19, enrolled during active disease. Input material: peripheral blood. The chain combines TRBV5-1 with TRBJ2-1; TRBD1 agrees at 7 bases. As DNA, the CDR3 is TGCGCCAGCAGCTTGGGGCAGGGGGTCTACAATGAGCAGTTCTTC. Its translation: CASSLGQGVYNEQFF.